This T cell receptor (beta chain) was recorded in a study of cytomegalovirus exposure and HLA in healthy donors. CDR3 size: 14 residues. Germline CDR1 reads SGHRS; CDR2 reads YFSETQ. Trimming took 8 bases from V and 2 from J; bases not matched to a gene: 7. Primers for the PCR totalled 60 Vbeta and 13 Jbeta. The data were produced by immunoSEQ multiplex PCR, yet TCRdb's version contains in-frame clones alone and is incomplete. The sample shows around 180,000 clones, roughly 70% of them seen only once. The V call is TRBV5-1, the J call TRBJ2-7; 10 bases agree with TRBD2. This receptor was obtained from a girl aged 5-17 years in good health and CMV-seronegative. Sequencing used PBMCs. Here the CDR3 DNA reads TGCGCCAGTAGTCTAGCGGGGGATACCTACGAGCAGTACTTC. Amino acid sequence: CASSLAGDTYEQYF.